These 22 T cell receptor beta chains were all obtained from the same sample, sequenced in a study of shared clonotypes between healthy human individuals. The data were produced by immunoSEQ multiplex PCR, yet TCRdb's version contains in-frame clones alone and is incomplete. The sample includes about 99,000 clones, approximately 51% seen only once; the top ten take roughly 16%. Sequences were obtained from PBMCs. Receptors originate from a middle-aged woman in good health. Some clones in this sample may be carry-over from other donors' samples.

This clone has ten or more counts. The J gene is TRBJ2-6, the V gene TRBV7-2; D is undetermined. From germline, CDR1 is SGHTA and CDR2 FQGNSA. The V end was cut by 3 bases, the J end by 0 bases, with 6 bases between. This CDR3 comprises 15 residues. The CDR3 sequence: CASSLWGSGANVLTF. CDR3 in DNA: TGTGCCAGCAGCTTGTGGGGCTCTGGGGCCAACGTCCTGACTTTC.

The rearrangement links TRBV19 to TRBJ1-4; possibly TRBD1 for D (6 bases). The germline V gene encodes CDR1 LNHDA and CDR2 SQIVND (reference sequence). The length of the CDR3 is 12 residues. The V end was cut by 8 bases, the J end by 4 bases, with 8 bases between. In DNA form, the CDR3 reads TGTGCCAGTGAAGGGGGTAATGAAAAACTGTTTTTT. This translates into CASEGGNEKLFF.

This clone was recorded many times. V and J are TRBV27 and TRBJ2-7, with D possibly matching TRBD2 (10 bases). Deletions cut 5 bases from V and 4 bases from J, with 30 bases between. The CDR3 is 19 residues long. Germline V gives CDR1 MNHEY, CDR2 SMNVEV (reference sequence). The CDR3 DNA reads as TGTGCCAGCAGTCCCCGGGACAGGGAGGCTAGCGGGAGAAGTTACGAGCAGTACTTC. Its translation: CASSPRDREASGRSYEQYF.

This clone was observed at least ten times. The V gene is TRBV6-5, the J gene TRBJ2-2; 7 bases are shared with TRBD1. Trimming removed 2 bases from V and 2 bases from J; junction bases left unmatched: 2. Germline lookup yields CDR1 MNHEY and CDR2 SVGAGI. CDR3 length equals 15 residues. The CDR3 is CASSYGTDNTGELFF. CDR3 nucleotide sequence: TGTGCCAGCAGTTACGGGACAGACAACACCGGGGAGCTGTTTTTT.

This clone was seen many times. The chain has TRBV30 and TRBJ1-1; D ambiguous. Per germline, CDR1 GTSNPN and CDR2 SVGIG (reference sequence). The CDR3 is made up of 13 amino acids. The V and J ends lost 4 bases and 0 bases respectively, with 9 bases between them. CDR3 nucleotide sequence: TGTGCCTGGAAACGTCTCATGAACACTGAAGCTTTCTTT. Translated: CAWKRLMNTEAFF.

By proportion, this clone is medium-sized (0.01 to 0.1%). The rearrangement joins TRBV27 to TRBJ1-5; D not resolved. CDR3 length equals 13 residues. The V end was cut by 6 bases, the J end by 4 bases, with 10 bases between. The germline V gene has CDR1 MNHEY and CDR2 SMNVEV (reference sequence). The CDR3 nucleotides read TGTGCCAGCAGCGTGCGTTGGAATCAGCCCCAGCATTTT. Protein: CASSVRWNQPQHF.

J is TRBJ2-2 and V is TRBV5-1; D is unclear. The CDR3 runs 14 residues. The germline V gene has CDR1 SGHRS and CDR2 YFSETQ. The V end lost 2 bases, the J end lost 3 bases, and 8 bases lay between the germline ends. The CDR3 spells CASSFQAHTGELFF. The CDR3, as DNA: TGCGCCAGCAGCTTCCAGGCCCACACCGGGGAGCTGTTTTTT. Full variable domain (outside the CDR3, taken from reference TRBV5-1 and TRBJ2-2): KAGVTQTPRYLIKTRGQQVTLSCSPISGHRSVSWYQQTPGQGLQFLFEYFSETQRNKGNFPGRFSGRQFSNSRSEMNVSTLELGDSALYLCASSFQAHTGELFFGEGSRLTVL.

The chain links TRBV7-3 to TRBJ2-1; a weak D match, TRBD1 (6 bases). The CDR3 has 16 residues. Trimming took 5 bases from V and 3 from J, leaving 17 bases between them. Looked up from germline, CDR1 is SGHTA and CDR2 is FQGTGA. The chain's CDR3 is CASSTLAGTHYNEQFF. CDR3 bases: TGTGCCAGCAGCACCCTCGCCGGGACACACTACAATGAGCAGTTCTTC.

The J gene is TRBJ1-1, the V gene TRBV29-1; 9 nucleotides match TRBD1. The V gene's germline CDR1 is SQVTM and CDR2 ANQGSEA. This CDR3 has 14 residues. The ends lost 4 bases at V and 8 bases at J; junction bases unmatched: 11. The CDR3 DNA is TGCAGCGTTGCCCCGGGACAGGGAGTCGGCGAAGCTTTCTTT. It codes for CSVAPGQGVGEAFF.

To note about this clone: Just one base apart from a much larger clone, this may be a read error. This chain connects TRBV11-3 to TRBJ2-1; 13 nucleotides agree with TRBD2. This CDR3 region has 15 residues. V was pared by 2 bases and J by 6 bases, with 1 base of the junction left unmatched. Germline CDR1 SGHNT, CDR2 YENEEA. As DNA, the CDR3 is TGTGCCAGCAGCTTACGGACTAGCGGGAGCAATGAGCAGTTCTTC. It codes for CASSLRTSGSNEQFF. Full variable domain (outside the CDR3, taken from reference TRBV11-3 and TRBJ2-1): EAGVVQSPRYKIIEKKQPVAFWCNPISGHNTLYWYLQNLGQGPELLIRYENEEAVDDSQLPKDRFSAERLKGVDSTLKIQPAELGDSAVYLCASSLRTSGSNEQFFGPGTRLTVL.

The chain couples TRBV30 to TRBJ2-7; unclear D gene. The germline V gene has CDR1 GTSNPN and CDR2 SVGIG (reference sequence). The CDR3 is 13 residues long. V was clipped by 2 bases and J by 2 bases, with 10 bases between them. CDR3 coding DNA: TGTGCCTGGAGTTCCCCCCTAACCTACGAGCAGTACTTC. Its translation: CAWSSPLTYEQYF. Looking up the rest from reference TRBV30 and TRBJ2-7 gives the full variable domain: SQTIHQWPATLVQPVGSPLSLECTVEGTSNPNLYWYRQAAGRGLQLLFYSVGIGQISSEVPQNLSASRPQDRQFILSSKKLLLSDSGFYLCAWSSPLTYEQYFGPGTRLTVT.

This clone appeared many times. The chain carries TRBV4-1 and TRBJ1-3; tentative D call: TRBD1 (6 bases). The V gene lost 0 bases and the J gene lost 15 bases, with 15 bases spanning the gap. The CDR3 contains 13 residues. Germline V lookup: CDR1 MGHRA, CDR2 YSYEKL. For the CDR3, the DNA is TGCGCCAGCAGCCAAGAGCCGCTCCGGACAGCATATTTT. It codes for CASSQEPLRTAYF.

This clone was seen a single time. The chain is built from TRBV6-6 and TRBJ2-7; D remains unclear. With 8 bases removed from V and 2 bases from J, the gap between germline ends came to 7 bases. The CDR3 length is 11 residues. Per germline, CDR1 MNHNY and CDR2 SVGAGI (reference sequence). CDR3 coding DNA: TGTGCCAGCGGATCCGCCTACGAGCAGTACTTC. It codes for CASGSAYEQYF.

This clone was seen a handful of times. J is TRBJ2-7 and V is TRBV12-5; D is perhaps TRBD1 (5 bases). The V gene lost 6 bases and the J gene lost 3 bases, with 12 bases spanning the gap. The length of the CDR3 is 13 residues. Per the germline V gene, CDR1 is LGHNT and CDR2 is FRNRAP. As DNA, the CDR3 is TGTGCTAGTGGACAGGACGTCTACTACGAGCAGTACTTC. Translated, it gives CASGQDVYYEQYF.

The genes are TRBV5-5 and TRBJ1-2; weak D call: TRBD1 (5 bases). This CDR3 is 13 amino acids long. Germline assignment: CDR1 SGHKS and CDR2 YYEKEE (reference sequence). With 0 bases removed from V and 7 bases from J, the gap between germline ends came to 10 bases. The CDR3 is CASSLDRFSGYTF. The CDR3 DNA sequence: TGTGCCAGCAGCTTGGACAGGTTTAGTGGCTACACCTTC.

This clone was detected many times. Here the CDR3 reads CASSGTGGSYGYTF. CDR3 DNA sequence: TGTGCCAGCAGTGGGACAGGGGGAAGCTATGGCTACACCTTC. The gene calls are TRBV25-1 and TRBJ1-2, with 10 bases matching TRBD1. Germline V CDR1 and CDR2: MGHDK, SYGVNS. The CDR3 runs to 14 residues. V shed 4 bases, J shed 4 bases, and the junction held 3 bases outside the gene matches.

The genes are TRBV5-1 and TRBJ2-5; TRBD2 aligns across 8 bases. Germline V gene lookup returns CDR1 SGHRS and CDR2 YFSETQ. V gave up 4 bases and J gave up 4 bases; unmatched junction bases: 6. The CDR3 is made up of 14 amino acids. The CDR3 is CASSVSAGAETQYF. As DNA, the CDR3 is TGCGCCAGCAGCGTTTCAGCGGGAGCAGAGACCCAGTACTTC. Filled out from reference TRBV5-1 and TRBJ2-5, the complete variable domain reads KAGVTQTPRYLIKTRGQQVTLSCSPISGHRSVSWYQQTPGQGLQFLFEYFSETQRNKGNFPGRFSGRQFSNSRSEMNVSTLELGDSALYLCASSVSAGAETQYFGPGTRLLVL.

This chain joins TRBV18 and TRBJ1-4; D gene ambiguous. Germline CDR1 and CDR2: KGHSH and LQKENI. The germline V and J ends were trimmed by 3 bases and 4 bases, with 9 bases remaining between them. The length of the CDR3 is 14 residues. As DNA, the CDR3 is TGTGCCAGCTCACCGACCTCTAATAATGAAAAACTGTTTTTT. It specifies CASSPTSNNEKLFF.

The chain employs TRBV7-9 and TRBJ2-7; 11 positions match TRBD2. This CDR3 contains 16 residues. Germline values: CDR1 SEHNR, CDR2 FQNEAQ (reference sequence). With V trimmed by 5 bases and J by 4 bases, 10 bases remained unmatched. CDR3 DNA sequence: TGTGCCAGCAGCCATCCCAGACTAGCGGGACGATACGAGCAGTACTTC. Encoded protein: CASSHPRLAGRYEQYF.

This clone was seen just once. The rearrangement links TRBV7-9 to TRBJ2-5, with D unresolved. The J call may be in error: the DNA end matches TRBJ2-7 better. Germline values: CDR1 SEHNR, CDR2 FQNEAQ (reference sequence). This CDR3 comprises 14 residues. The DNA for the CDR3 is TGTGCCAGCAGCTACCGAGCTCAGAGTTACGAGCAGTACTTC. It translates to CASSYRAQSYEQYF.

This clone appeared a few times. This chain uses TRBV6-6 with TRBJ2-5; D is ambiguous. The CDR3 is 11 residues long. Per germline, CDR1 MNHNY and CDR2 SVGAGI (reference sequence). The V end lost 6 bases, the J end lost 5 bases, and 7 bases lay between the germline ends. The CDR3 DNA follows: TGTGCCAGCAGCAAAGGGGAGACCCAGTACTTC. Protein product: CASSKGETQYF.

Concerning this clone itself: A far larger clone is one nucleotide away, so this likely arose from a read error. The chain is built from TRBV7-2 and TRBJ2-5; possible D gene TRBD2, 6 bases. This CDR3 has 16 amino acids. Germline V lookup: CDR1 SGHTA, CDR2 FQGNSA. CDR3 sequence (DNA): TGTGCCGGCAGCTTAGGGGCCGGGACTCCCCAAGAGACCCAGTACTTC. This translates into CAGSLGAGTPQETQYF.